This T cell receptor beta chain appears in the sequencing data of a study of T cell responses to AZD1222 COVID-19 vaccine. Method: immunoSEQ multiplex PCR; TCRdb's copy keeps in-frame clones and lacks some. The data show about 140,000 clones, 88% seen once. Concerning this clone itself: The DNA is omitted, as the CDR3 cannot be located on it reliably, and the CDR3 follows TCRdb's listing.

From germline, CDR1 is MNHEY and CDR2 SMNVEV (reference sequence). The CDR3 is made up of 14 amino acids, end residues included. Here the sequenced sample was peripheral blood, taken 28 days after the second dose of the MenACWY control vaccine. The source of this sequence is an adult who received the MenACWY meningococcal vaccine as a control. The rearrangement uses TRBV27 and TRBJ1-5; the table's D call of TRBD1 was not tested on the DNA. This CDR3 reads CASSSSGQNQPQHF.